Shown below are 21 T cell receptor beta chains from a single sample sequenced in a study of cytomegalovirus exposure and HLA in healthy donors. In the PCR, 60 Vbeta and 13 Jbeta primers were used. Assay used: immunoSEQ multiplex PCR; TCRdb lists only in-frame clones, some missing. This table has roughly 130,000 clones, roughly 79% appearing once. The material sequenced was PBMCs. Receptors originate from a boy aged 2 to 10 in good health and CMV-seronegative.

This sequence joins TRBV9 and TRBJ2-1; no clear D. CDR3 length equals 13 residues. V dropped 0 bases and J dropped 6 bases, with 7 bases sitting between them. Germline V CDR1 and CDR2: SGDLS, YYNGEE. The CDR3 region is CASSVDNFNEQFF. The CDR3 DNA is TGTGCCAGCAGCGTAGACAATTTCAATGAGCAGTTCTTC.

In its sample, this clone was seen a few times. This chain's CDR3 is CASRVQGPYNEQFF. CDR3 DNA: TGTGCCAGCAGAGTCCAGGGGCCCTACAATGAGCAGTTCTTC. J is TRBJ2-1 and V is TRBV7-8; TRBD1 is a possible D gene (6 bases). The CDR3 extends over 14 amino acids. The V end was cut by 6 bases, the J end by 2 bases, with 11 bases between. Germline V lookup: CDR1 SGHVS, CDR2 FQNEAQ.

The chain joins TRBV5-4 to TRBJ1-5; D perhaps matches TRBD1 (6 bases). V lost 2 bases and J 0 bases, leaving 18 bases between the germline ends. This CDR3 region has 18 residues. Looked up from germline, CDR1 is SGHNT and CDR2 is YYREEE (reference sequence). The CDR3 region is CASSFTGLGDYSNQPQHF. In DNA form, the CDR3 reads TGTGCCAGCAGCTTCACAGGGCTAGGGGACTATAGCAATCAGCCCCAGCATTTT.

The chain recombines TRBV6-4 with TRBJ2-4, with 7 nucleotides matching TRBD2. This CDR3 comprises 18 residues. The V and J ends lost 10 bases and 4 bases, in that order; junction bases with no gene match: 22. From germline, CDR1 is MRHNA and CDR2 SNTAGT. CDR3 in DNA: TGTGCCACCTCTTCCCCGGGGGGACTCGTCGGACTAAAAAACATTCAGTACTTC. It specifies CATSSPGGLVGLKNIQYF.

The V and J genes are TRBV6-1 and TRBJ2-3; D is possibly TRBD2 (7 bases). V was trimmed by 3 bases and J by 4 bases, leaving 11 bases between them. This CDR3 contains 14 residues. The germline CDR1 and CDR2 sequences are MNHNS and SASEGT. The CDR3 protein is CASSEGGAADTQYF. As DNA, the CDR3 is TGTGCCAGCAGTGAGGGGGGGGCCGCAGATACGCAGTATTTT.

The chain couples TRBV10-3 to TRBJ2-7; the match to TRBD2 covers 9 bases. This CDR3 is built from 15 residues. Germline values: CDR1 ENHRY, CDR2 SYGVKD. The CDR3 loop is CATSEGTSRGYEQYV. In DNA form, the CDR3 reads TGTGCCACCAGTGAGGGGACTAGCCGGGGCTACGAGCAGTACGTC.

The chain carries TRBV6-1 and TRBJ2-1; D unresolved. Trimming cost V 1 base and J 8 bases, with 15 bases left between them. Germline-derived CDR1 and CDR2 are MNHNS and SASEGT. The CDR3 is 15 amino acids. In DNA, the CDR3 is TGTGCCAGCAGTGAAGGGCTGCCCTTTGTCTATGAGCAGTTCTTC. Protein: CASSEGLPFVYEQFF.

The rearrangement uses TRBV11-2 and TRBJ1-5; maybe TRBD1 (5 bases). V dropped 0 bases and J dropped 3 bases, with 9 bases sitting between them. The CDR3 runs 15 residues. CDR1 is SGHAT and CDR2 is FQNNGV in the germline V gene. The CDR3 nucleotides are TGTGCCAGCAGCTTAGAAGGGGATCTCAATCAGCCCCAGCATTTT. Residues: CASSLEGDLNQPQHF.

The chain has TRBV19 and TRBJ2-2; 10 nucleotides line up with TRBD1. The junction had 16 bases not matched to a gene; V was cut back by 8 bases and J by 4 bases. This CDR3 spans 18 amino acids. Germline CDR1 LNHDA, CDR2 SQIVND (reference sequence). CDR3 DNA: TGTGCCAGTTTCCCCGCCCCGGGACAGGGGCCTTCCACCGGGGAGCTGTTTTTT. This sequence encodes CASFPAPGQGPSTGELFF.

The CDR3 DNA sequence: TGTGCCAGCAGCGCTGACAGCGAATATAATTCACCCCTCCACTTT. It yields the protein CASSADSEYNSPLHF. This chain joins TRBV9 and TRBJ1-6; possible D gene TRBD1, 5 bases. This CDR3 is 15 amino acids long. Trimming took 3 bases from V and 4 from J, leaving 11 bases between them. The germline gives CDR1 SGDLS, CDR2 YYNGEE.

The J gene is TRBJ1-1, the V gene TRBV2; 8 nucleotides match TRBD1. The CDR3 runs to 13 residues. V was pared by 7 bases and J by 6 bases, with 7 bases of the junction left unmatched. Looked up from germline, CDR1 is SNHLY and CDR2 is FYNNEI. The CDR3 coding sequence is TGTGCCAGCAATGAGCAGGGGGCTGCTGAAGCTTTCTTT. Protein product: CASNEQGAAEAFF.

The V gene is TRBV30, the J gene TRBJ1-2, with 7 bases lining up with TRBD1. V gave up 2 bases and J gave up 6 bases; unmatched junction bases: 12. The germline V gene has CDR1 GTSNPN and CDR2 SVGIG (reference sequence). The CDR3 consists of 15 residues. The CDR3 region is CAWSRGAGGFHGYTF. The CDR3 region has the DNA TGTGCCTGGAGTAGAGGGGCAGGGGGTTTTCATGGCTACACCTTC.

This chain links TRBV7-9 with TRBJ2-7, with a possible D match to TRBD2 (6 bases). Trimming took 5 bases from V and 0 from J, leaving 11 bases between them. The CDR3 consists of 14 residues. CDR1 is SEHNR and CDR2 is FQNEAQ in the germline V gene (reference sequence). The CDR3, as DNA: TGTGCCAGCAGCCCCTCGGGGGACTCCTACGAGCAGTACTTC. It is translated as CASSPSGDSYEQYF.

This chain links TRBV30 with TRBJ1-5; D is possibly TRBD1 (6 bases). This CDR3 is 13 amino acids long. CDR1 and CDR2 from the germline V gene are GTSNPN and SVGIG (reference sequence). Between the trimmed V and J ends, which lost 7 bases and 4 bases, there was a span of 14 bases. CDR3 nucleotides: TGTGCCTACAACGACAGGCTTAATCAGCCCCAGCATTTT. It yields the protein CAYNDRLNQPQHF.

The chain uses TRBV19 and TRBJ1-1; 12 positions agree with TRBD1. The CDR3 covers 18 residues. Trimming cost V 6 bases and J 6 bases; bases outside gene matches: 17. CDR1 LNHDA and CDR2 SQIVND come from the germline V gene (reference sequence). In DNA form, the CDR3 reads TGTGCCAGTAGCCCCGTGGGGACAGGGGGCGTATTATGGGCTGAAGCTTTCTTT. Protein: CASSPVGTGGVLWAEAFF.

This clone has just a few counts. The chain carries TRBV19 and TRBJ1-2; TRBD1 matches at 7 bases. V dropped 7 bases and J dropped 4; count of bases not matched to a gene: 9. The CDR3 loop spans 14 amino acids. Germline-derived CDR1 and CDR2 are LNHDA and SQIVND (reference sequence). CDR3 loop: CASNQLGDSYGYTF. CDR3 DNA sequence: TGTGCCAGTAACCAATTAGGGGACAGCTATGGCTACACCTTC.

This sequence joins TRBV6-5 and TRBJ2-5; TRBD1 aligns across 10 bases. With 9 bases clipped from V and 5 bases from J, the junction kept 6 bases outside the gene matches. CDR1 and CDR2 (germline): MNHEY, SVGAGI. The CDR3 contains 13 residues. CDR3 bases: TGTGCCAGTGGGACAGGGGAGAAGGAGACCCAGTACTTC. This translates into CASGTGEKETQYF.

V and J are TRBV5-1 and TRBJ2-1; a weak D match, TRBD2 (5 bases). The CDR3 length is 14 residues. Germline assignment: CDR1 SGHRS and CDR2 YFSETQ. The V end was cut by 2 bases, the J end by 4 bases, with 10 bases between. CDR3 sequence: CASSLSSGYNEQFF. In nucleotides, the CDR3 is TGCGCCAGCAGCTTATCTTCGGGATACAATGAGCAGTTCTTC.

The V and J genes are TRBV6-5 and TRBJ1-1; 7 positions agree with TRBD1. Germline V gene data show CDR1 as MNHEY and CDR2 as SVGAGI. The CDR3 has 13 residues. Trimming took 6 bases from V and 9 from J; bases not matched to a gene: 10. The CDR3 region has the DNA TGTGCCAGCAGCCCCTCGGACAGGCTTAAAGCTTTCTTT. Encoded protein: CASSPSDRLKAFF.

The DNA of the CDR3 is TGCGCCAGCAGCCAAGTTACGGGTGAGCAGTTCTTC. Translating it yields CASSQVTGEQFF. The rearrangement uses TRBV4-1 and TRBJ2-1; no reliable D call. The V end was cut by 1 base, the J end by 9 bases, with 7 bases between. The CDR3 has 12 residues. CDR1 MGHRA and CDR2 YSYEKL come from the germline V gene.

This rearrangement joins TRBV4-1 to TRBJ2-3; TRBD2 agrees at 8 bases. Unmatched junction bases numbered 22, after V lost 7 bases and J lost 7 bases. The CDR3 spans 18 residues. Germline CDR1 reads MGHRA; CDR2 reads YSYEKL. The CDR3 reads CASTINPPLAGKYNTQYF. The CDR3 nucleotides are TGCGCCAGCACCATTAATCCCCCATTAGCGGGAAAGTACAATACGCAGTATTTT.